The 24 T cell receptor beta chains reported below all come from one sample, sequenced in a study of T cells in Graves' hyperthyroidism and ophthalmopathy. From RNA transcripts, TCR beta CDR3 regions were amplified. Using the HTBI primer set, a first-round RT-PCR was run on the TCR CDR3. From the multiplex PCR reads, TCRdb called clonotypes with MiXCR, one entry per CDR3 protein. The sample shows 550,000 to 800,000 distinct CDR3 sequences, about a sixth of them seen only once. Specimen: blood. The origin of the receptors is a man younger than 35 with Graves' hyperthyroidism.

The gene calls are TRBV20-1 and TRBJ1-1; perhaps TRBD1 as D (6 bases). CDR1 is DFQATT, CDR2 SNEGSKA, per germline (reference sequence). This CDR3 has 15 residues. Trimming stripped 0 bases from V and 4 bases from J, with 15 bases between. Here the CDR3 reads CSARDSWRGGTEAFF. The CDR3 DNA follows: TGCAGTGCTAGAGACTCCTGGAGGGGGGGCACTGAAGCTTTCTTT.

This clonotype was picked up many times. The chain couples TRBV20-1 to TRBJ2-7, with 14 bases identical to TRBD2. Trimming removed 2 bases from V and 5 bases from J; junction bases left unmatched: 2. CDR1 and CDR2 (germline): DFQATT, SNEGSKA (reference sequence). The CDR3 is 14 residues long. For the CDR3, the DNA is TGCAGTGCTAGACCGGGACTAGCGGGGGACGAGCAGTACTTC. Amino acid sequence: CSARPGLAGDEQYF.

This clonotype occurred once. The chain couples TRBV19 to TRBJ2-3; no clear D gene. V dropped 3 bases and J dropped 5 bases, with 6 bases sitting between them. The CDR3 contains 12 residues. Per germline, CDR1 LNHDA and CDR2 SQIVND (reference sequence). The CDR3 region is CASSIRRDTQYF. CDR3 nucleotide sequence: TGTGCCAGTAGTATTCGCAGAGATACGCAGTATTTT. Variable domain in full (rest from reference TRBV19 and TRBJ2-3): DGGITQSPKYLFRKEGQNVTLSCEQNLNHDAMYWYRQDPGQGLRLIYYSQIVNDFQKGDIAEGYSVSREKKESFPLTVTSAQKNPTAFYLCASSIRRDTQYFGPGTRLTVL.

This sequence joins TRBV29-1 and TRBJ2-1; the D gene is possibly TRBD2 (5 bases). In germline, CDR1 is SQVTM, CDR2 ANQGSEA. V shed 1 base and J shed 4 bases, with 8 bases lying between them. The CDR3 is 13 residues long. CDR3 in DNA: TGCAGCGTTGAAGTGACTATTTACAATGAGCAGTTCTTC. Protein sequence: CSVEVTIYNEQFF.

This clonotype turned up a few times. The rearrangement links TRBV2 to TRBJ2-7; a weak D match, TRBD2 (6 bases). With 1 base removed from V and 4 bases from J, the gap between germline ends came to 14 bases. This CDR3 spans 15 amino acids. CDR1 is SNHLY and CDR2 is FYNNEI in the germline V gene. This chain's CDR3 is CASSEGGILPYEQYF. The CDR3 nucleotides are TGTGCCAGCAGTGAAGGCGGGATACTCCCGTACGAGCAGTACTTC.

This clonotype was seen only a few times. The CDR3 sequence: CASSVEANTDTQYF. CDR3 coding DNA: TGTGCCAGCAGCGTAGAAGCCAACACAGATACGCAGTATTTT. The J gene is TRBJ2-3, the V gene TRBV9; D call uncertain. The CDR3 consists of 14 residues. Per the germline V gene, CDR1 is SGDLS and CDR2 is YYNGEE. The ends were cut back, 0 bases at V and 2 bases at J, with 7 bases in the middle.

This clonotype came up many times. The rearrangement joins TRBV12-5 to TRBJ1-1; D is possibly TRBD1 (5 bases). The germline V and J ends were trimmed by 4 bases and 8 bases, with 14 bases remaining between them. This CDR3 spans 13 amino acids. The germline gives CDR1 LGHNT, CDR2 FRNRAP. This CDR3 reads CASGSSAGTEAFF. CDR3 bases: TGTGCTAGTGGTTCAAGCGCCGGGACGGAAGCTTTCTTT.

This clonotype showed up many times. The V gene is TRBV28, the J gene TRBJ1-2, with D possibly being TRBD1 (6 bases). There are 15 residues in the CDR3. Trimming pared 2 bases from V and 0 bases from J, leaving 10 bases between. The germline V gene has CDR1 MDHEN and CDR2 SYDVKM. The CDR3, as DNA: TGTGCCAGCAGTTTAGGGCAGGGGACTAACTATGGCTACACCTTC. This codes for CASSLGQGTNYGYTF.

This clonotype was picked up a small number of times. The chain is built from TRBV7-2 and TRBJ2-7; 11 nucleotides align to TRBD2. J was trimmed by 0 bases and V by 1 base; bases with no gene match: 8. CDR3 length equals 18 residues. The germline CDR1 and CDR2 sequences are SGHTA and FQGNSA. CDR3 sequence: CASSLVPPGLAVSYEQYF. The DNA for the CDR3 is TGTGCCAGCAGCTTAGTACCCCCGGGACTAGCGGTCTCCTACGAGCAGTACTTC.

This clonotype was observed many times. V usage is TRBV5-6 and J usage is TRBJ1-1, with 7 bases matching TRBD1. The CDR3 is 15 amino acids. Germline V gives CDR1 SGHDT, CDR2 YYEEEE. The junction had 10 bases not matched to a gene; V was cut back by 2 bases and J by 6 bases. CDR3 nucleotides: TGTGCCAGCAGCTTACTCCGACAGGGTGGGGCTGAAGCTTTCTTT. Translating it yields CASSLLRQGGAEAFF.

This clonotype was seen at least ten times. The chain is built from TRBV9 and TRBJ1-6; D is perhaps TRBD1 (5 bases). The V end lost 3 bases, the J end lost 7 bases, and 11 bases lay between the germline ends. The CDR3 extends over 14 amino acids. Germline V gene lookup returns CDR1 SGDLS and CDR2 YYNGEE. CDR3 bases: TGTGCCAGCAGCGAGGCCGGGGGGAATTCACCCCTCCACTTT. It translates to CASSEAGGNSPLHF.

This clonotype has just a few counts. The chain has TRBV9 and TRBJ2-1, with D perhaps TRBD1 or TRBD2 (5 bases each). The CDR3 consists of 16 residues. Trimming pared 3 bases from V and 9 bases from J, leaving 22 bases between. Germline lookup yields CDR1 SGDLS and CDR2 YYNGEE. CDR3 residues: CASSAIRDLGVGEQFF. The CDR3 DNA reads TGTGCCAGCAGCGCGATCCGGGACCTCGGGGTTGGTGAGCAGTTCTTC.

In the case of this clonotype: A single base separates this from a much larger clone, so it may be a read error. This rearrangement joins TRBV9 to TRBJ1-1; D is possibly TRBD1 (5 bases). Per the germline V gene, CDR1 is SGDLS and CDR2 is YYNGEE. The CDR3 length is 13 residues. V was trimmed by 0 bases and J by 5 bases, leaving 8 bases between them. CDR3 sequence (DNA): TGTGCCAGCAGCGTAGCGGGGGAGACTGAAGCTTTCTTT. This encodes CASSVAGETEAFF.

The CDR3, as DNA: TGTGCCAGCAGCGTATCCTCAGGGTCTAGCAATGAGCAGTTCTTC. Translation gives CASSVSSGSSNEQFF. The chain couples TRBV9 to TRBJ2-1; D possibly corresponds to TRBD1 (5 bases). CDR3 length equals 15 residues. The germline CDR1 and CDR2 sequences are SGDLS and YYNGEE. Trimming took 1 base from V and 6 from J, leaving 14 bases between them.

This clonotype was seen more than once but under ten times. The rearrangement uses TRBV12-3 or TRBV12-4 and TRBJ1-6, with a tentative D call TRBD1 (5 bases). The CDR3 is 13 residues long. V dropped 5 bases and J dropped 10 bases, with 12 bases sitting between them. CDR3 DNA: TGTGCCAGCAGTGGGGGAGGGGAATCACCCCTCCACTTT. It codes for CASSGGGESPLHF.

This clonotype occurred a few times. The rearrangement joins TRBV29-1 to TRBJ1-1; 8 bases are a match to TRBD1. V gave up 2 bases and J gave up 1 base; unmatched junction bases: 6. Germline-derived CDR1 and CDR2 are SQVTM and ANQGSEA. The CDR3 contains 15 residues. This CDR3 reads CSVEITGTGNTEAFF. The CDR3 bases are TGCAGCGTTGAAATTACCGGGACAGGGAACACTGAAGCTTTCTTT.

The CDR3 here is CATSRELAGGNEQFF. CDR3 in DNA: TGTGCCACCAGCAGAGAACTAGCGGGGGGAAATGAGCAGTTCTTC. The gene calls are TRBV15 and TRBJ2-1; 12 bases match TRBD2. From germline, CDR1 is LNHNV and CDR2 YYDKDF (reference sequence). The CDR3 has 15 amino acids. After removal of 0 bases from V and 7 bases from J, the junction contained 1 base not matched to a gene.

This clonotype was found many times. This chain uses TRBV28 with TRBJ2-7, with 7 bases that match TRBD2. The CDR3 is 15 residues long. CDR1 MDHEN and CDR2 SYDVKM come from the germline V gene. V shed 6 bases and J 5 bases; nucleotides not matched to a gene: 13. The chain's CDR3 is CASRTPGAGDHEQYF. CDR3 sequence (DNA): TGTGCCAGCAGGACCCCCGGGGCGGGAGACCACGAGCAGTACTTC.

This clonotype appeared many times. V is TRBV2 and J is TRBJ2-3; 9 nucleotides align to TRBD1. Per the germline V gene, CDR1 is SNHLY and CDR2 is FYNNEI. V shed 6 bases, J shed 8 bases, and the junction held 9 bases outside the gene matches. The CDR3 runs to 14 residues. The CDR3 coding sequence is TGTGCCAGCAGGGGACAGGGCATCAGTGGTACGCAGTATTTT. Translation: CASRGQGISGTQYF.

This clonotype has just a few counts. This chain uses TRBV19 with TRBJ2-3; no definite D call. CDR3 length: 11 amino acids. The germline V gene has CDR1 LNHDA and CDR2 SQIVND (reference sequence). V lost 6 bases and J 8 bases, leaving 9 bases between the germline ends. The DNA for the CDR3 is TGTGCCAGTAGCCAGAGGTTTACGCAGTATTTT. Encoded protein: CASSQRFTQYF.

This clonotype was recorded at least ten times. This chain joins TRBV20-1 and TRBJ2-1, with 9 bases matching TRBD1. The CDR3 spans 16 residues. In germline, CDR1 is DFQATT, CDR2 SNEGSKA (reference sequence). J lost 2 bases, V lost 4 bases, and 9 bases had no gene match. CDR3 in amino acids: CSAISTGGGTYNEQFF. The CDR3 nucleotides read TGCAGTGCTATCAGCACAGGGGGCGGTACCTACAATGAGCAGTTCTTC.

The chain carries TRBV6-5 and TRBJ2-1, with 8 bases fitting TRBD2. The J segment lost 5 bases and the V segment lost 2 bases, leaving 11 bases of the junction unmatched. The CDR3 extends over 17 amino acids. Germline V CDR1 and CDR2: MNHEY, SVGAGI. The CDR3 reads CASSYGLIAGLDNEQFF. CDR3 sequence (DNA): TGTGCCAGCAGTTACGGGTTAATAGCGGGATTGGACAATGAGCAGTTCTTC.

This clonotype has only a few counts. The chain carries TRBV27 and TRBJ2-2; no definite D call. The CDR3 sequence is 13 residues long. Germline V gives CDR1 MNHEY, CDR2 SMNVEV (reference sequence). Trimming left V 5 bases short and J 1 base short, with 5 bases between. The CDR3 DNA reads as TGTGCCAGCAGTCCCTGGAACACCGGGGAGCTGTTTTTT. Protein product: CASSPWNTGELFF.

This chain links TRBV10-3 with TRBJ1-1; the D is unclear. The CDR3 runs 14 residues. The ends were cut back, 10 bases at V and 4 bases at J, with 19 bases in the middle. The germline V gene encodes CDR1 ENHRY and CDR2 SYGVKD. Here the CDR3 DNA reads TGTGCCACTTACCTAGGATCGAGCGGCACTGAAGCTTTCTTT. This encodes CATYLGSSGTEAFF.